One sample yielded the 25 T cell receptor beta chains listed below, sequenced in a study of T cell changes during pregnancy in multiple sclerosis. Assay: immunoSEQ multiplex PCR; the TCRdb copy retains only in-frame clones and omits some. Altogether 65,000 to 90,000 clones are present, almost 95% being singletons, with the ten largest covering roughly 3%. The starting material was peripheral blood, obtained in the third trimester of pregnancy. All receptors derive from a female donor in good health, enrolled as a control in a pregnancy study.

The CDR3 DNA reads TGTGCCAGCTCACCGACAGGGGGCGCAGATACGCAGTATTTT. Translating it yields CASSPTGGADTQYF. The chain recombines TRBV18 with TRBJ2-3, with TRBD1 matching 10 bases. Trimming took 3 bases from V and 4 from J; bases not matched to a gene: 1. This CDR3 comprises 14 residues. The germline V gene encodes CDR1 KGHSH and CDR2 LQKENI.

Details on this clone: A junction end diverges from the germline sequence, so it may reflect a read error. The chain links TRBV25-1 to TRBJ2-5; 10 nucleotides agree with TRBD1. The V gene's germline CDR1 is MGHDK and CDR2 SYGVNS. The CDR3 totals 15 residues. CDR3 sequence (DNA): TGTGCCAGCTTTCCCGGGACAGGGGTACAAGGGACCCAGTACTTC. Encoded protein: CASFPGTGVQGTQYF. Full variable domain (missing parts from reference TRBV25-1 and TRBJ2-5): EADIYQTPRYLVIGTGKKITLECSQTMGHDKMYWYQQDPGMELHLIHYSYGVNSTEKGDLSSESTVSRIRTEHFPLTLESARPSHTSQYLCASFPGTGVQGTQYFGPGTRLLVL.

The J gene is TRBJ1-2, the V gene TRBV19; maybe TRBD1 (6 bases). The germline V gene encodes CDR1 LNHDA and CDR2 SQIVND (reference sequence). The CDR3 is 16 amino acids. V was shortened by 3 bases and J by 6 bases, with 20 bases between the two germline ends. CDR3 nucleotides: TGTGCCAGTAGTATTACCCGAGGGGAAACAGGGAATGGCTACACCTTC. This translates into CASSITRGETGNGYTF. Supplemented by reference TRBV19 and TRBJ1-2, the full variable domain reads DGGITQSPKYLFRKEGQNVTLSCEQNLNHDAMYWYRQDPGQGLRLIYYSQIVNDFQKGDIAEGYSVSREKKESFPLTVTSAQKNPTAFYLCASSITRGETGNGYTFGSGTRLTVV.

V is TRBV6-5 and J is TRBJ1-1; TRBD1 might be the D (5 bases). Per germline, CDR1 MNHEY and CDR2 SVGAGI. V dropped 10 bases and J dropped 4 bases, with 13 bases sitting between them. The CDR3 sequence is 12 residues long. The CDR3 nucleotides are TGTGCCACCACTTCGGGGGGCACTGAAGCTTTCTTT. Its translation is CATTSGGTEAFF.

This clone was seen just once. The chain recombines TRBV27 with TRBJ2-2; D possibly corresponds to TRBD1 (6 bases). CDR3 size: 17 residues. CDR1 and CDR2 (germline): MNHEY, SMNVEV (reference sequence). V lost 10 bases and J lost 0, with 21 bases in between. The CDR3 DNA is TGTGCCACCCTCCCAACCGGGACACCGACGAACACCGGGGAGCTGTTTTTT. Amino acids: CATLPTGTPTNTGELFF.

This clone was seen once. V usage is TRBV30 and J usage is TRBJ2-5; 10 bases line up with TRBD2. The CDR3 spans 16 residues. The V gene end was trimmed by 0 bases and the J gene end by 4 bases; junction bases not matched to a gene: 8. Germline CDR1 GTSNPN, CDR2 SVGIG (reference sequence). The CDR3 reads CAWSVLASGSGETQYF. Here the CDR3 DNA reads TGTGCCTGGAGTGTACTGGCTAGCGGGAGTGGAGAGACCCAGTACTTC.

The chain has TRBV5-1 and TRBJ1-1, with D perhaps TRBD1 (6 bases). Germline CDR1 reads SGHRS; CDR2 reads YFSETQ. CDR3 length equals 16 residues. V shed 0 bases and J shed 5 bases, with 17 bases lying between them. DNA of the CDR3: TGCGCCAGCAGCTTGGCCTATCGGGGGGCGGGAACTGAAGCTTTCTTT. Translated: CASSLAYRGAGTEAFF.

CDR3 DNA: TGTGCCAGTAGTATTTGGGCAGGGTCAGAAACTGGGGCCAACGTCCTGACTTTC. This codes for CASSIWAGSETGANVLTF. V usage is TRBV19 and J usage is TRBJ2-6; weak D call: TRBD1 (5 bases). The germline gives CDR1 LNHDA, CDR2 SQIVND (reference sequence). This CDR3 spans 18 amino acids. The V end was cut by 3 bases, the J end by 2 bases, with 17 bases between.

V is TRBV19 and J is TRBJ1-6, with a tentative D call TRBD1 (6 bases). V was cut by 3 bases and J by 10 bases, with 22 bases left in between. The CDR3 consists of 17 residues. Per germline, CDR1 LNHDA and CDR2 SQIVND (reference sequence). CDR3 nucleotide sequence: TGTGCCAGTAGTATCACCTGGGGGGGCGCGTCGGAATCACCCCTCCACTTT. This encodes CASSITWGGASESPLHF.

The CDR3 DNA is TGTGCCAGCACCAGGACTAGCGGGAGGGCCGTTTCCAAAAACATTCAGTACTTC. This encodes CASTRTSGRAVSKNIQYF. The chain links TRBV2 to TRBJ2-4; TRBD2 agrees at 15 bases. Trimming at V came to 7 bases and at J to 2 bases, leaving 9 bases not matched to a gene. The CDR3 extends over 18 amino acids. Germline CDR1 SNHLY, CDR2 FYNNEI.

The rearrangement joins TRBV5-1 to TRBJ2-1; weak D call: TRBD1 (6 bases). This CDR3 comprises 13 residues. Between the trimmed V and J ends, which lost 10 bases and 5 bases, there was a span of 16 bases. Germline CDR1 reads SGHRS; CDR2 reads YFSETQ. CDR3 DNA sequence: TGCGCCTCTACTGGGACACCTAACAATGAGCAGTTCTTC. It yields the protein CASTGTPNNEQFF.

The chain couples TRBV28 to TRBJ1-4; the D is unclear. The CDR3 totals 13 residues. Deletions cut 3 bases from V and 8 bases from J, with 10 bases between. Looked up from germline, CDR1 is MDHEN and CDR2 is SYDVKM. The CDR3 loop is CASSLHGGEKLFF. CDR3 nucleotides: TGTGCCAGCAGTTTGCATGGCGGGGAAAAACTGTTTTTT.

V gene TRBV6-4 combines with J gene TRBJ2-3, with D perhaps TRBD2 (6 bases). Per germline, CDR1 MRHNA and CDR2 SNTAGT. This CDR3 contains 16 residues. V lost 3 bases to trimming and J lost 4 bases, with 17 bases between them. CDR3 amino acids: CASSEEGGKGADTQYF. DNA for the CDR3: TGTGCCAGCAGTGAAGAAGGCGGGAAGGGCGCAGATACGCAGTATTTT.

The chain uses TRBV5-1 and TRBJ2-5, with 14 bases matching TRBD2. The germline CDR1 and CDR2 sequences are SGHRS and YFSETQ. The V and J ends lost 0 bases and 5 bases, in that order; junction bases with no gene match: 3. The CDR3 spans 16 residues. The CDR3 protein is CASSLGLAGGRETQYF. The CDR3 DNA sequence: TGCGCCAGCAGCTTGGGACTAGCGGGGGGGCGTGAGACCCAGTACTTC.

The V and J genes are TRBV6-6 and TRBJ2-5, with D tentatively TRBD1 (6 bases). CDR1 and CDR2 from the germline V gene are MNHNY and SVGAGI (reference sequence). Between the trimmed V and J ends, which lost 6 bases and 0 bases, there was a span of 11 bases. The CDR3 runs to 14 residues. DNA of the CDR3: TGTGCCAGCAGACCCGGACAGAACCAAGAGACCCAGTACTTC. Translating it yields CASRPGQNQETQYF.

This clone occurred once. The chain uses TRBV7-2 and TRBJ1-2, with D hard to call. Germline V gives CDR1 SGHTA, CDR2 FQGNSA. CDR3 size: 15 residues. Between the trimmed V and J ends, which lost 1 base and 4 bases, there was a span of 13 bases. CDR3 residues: CASSLEAGPSYGYTF. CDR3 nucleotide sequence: TGTGCCAGCAGCTTAGAGGCGGGTCCGTCCTATGGCTACACCTTC.

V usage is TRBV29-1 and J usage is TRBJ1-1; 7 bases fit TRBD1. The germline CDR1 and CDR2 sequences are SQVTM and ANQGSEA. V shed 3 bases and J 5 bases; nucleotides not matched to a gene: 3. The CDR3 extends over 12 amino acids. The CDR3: CSVEKGATEAFF. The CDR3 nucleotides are TGCAGCGTTGAGAAGGGGGCGACTGAAGCTTTCTTT.

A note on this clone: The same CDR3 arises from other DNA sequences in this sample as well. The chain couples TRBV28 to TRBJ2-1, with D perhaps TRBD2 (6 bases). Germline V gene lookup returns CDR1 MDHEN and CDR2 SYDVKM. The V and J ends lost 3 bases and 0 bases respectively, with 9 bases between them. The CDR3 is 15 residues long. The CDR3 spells CASSLGGASYNEQFF. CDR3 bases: TGTGCCAGCAGTTTGGGCGGGGCCTCCTACAATGAGCAGTTCTTC.

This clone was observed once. The CDR3 nucleotides read TGTGCCAGCAGCTCGTGGACACCCAAGGGCAATCAGCCCCAGCATTTT. Amino acids: CASSSWTPKGNQPQHF. The gene calls are TRBV7-9 and TRBJ1-5, with TRBD1 as a possible D gene (5 bases). This CDR3 is 16 amino acids long. In germline, CDR1 is SEHNR, CDR2 FQNEAQ (reference sequence). With 4 bases removed from V and 2 bases from J, the gap between germline ends came to 15 bases.

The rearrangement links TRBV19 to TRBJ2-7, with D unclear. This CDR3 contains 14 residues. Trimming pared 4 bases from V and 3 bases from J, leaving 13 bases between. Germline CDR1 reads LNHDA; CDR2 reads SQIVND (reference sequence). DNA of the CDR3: TGTGCCAGTAGTAGGGCCTACACCAGCTACGAGCAGTACTTC. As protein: CASSRAYTSYEQYF.

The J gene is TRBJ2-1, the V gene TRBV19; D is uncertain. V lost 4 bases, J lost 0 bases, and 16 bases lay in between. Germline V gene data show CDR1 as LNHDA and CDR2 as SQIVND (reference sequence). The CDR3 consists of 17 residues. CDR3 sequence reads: CASSTIQTQSSYNEQFF. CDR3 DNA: TGTGCCAGTAGTACGATACAGACCCAAAGCTCCTACAATGAGCAGTTCTTC. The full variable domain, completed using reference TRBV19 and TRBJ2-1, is DGGITQSPKYLFRKEGQNVTLSCEQNLNHDAMYWYRQDPGQGLRLIYYSQIVNDFQKGDIAEGYSVSREKKESFPLTVTSAQKNPTAFYLCASSTIQTQSSYNEQFFGPGTRLTVL.

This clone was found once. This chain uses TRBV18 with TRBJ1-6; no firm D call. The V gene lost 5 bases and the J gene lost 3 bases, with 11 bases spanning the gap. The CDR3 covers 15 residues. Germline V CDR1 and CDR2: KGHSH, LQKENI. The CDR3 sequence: CASSLTANYNSPLHF. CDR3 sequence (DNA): TGTGCCAGCTCATTAACCGCGAACTATAATTCACCCCTCCACTTT.

CDR3 DNA sequence: TGTGCCAGCACAGTGGGGCTGTTATTGGAGACCCAGTACTTC. This translates into CASTVGLLLETQYF. The rearrangement uses TRBV28 and TRBJ2-5; possibly TRBD1 for D (5 bases). V gave up 7 bases and J gave up 5 bases, with 17 bases separating them. This CDR3 is built from 14 residues. Germline assignment: CDR1 MDHEN and CDR2 SYDVKM.

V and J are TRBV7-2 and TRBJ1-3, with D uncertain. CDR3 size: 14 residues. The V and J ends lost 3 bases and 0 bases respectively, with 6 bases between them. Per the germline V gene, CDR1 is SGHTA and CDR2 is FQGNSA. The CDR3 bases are TGTGCCAGCAGCTTTACATCCTCTGGAAACACCATATATTTT. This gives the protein CASSFTSSGNTIYF.

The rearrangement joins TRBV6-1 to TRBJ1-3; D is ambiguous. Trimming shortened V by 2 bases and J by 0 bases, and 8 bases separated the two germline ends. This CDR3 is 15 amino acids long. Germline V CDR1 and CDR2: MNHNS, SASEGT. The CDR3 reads CASSELSNSGNTIYF. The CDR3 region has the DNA TGTGCCAGCAGTGAATTAAGCAACTCTGGAAACACCATATATTTT.